Shown below are 16 T cell receptor beta chains from a single sample sequenced in a study of human T cells and chemical hapten exposure. Using its own MiXCR run on the RACE reads, TCRdb lists one record per CDR3 protein. The data contain about 40,000 distinct CDR3 sequences, approximately 3.4% of them seen just once; the ten biggest clones take up about 6.2%. Described time point: patch test 2, 6 weeks after DPC sensitization. As to treatment: therapeutic diphenylcyclopropenone sensitization with weekly scalp DPC. The source material was whole blood, sampled in connection with sensitization to the hapten diphenylcyclopropenone (DPC). The receptor source for this set is a man between 40 and 49 years old with alopecia areata. Some clones in this sample may be carry-over from other donors' samples.

This clonotype was counted ten times or more. The chain is built from TRBV6-5 and TRBJ2-3, with D uncertain. CDR1 is MNHEY, CDR2 SVGAGI, per germline. The V gene lost 4 bases and the J gene lost 1 base, with 12 bases spanning the gap. The CDR3 runs to 15 residues. CDR3 coding DNA: TGTGCCAGCAGTTCGCGCGACGGACGCACAGATACGCAGTATTTT. As protein: CASSSRDGRTDTQYF.

This clonotype was recorded many times. In nucleotides, the CDR3 is TGTGCCAGCAGCCCGGGACTAGCGGTGATTTCCTACGAGCAGTACTTC. Amino acid sequence: CASSPGLAVISYEQYF. The chain links TRBV12-3 or TRBV12-4 to TRBJ2-7; 11 nucleotides match TRBD2. V shed 6 bases, J shed 1 base, and the junction held 8 bases outside the gene matches. The CDR3 runs to 16 residues.

This clonotype has ten or more counts. This chain joins TRBV5-6 and TRBJ1-1, with D maybe TRBD1 (5 bases). CDR3 length equals 13 residues. The germline V and J ends were trimmed by 2 bases and 1 base, with 6 bases remaining between them. Germline CDR1 and CDR2: SGHDT and YYEEEE. The CDR3 bases are TGTGCCAGCAGCTTCACAGGGAACACTGAAGCTTTCTTT. Translated, it gives CASSFTGNTEAFF.

The genes are TRBV11-2 and TRBJ2-2; D ambiguous. CDR3 length equals 14 residues. Per germline, CDR1 SGHAT and CDR2 FQNNGV. The V end was cut by 0 bases, the J end by 1 base, with 3 bases between. The CDR3 bases are TGTGCCAGCAGCTTAGAGGTGAACACCGGGGAGCTGTTTTTT. This encodes CASSLEVNTGELFF.

In this sample, this clonotype turned up many times. The chain uses TRBV10-3 and TRBJ2-7; weak D call: TRBD1 (6 bases). Per the germline V gene, CDR1 is ENHRY and CDR2 is SYGVKD. V lost 3 bases to trimming and J lost 4 bases, with 13 bases between them. The CDR3 length is 14 residues. CDR3 sequence: CAISDPRGGYEQYF. The CDR3 region has the DNA TGTGCCATCAGTGACCCCAGGGGCGGGTACGAGCAGTACTTC.

This clonotype was observed many times. CDR3 amino acids: CASSRNENTEAFF. The CDR3 bases are TGTGCCAGCAGTAGAAATGAGAACACTGAAGCTTTCTTT. The chain couples TRBV27 to TRBJ1-1; D is unresolved. Germline CDR1 and CDR2: MNHEY and SMNVEV (reference sequence). V lost 5 bases and J 1 base, leaving 8 bases between the germline ends. CDR3 size: 13 residues.

This clonotype was counted ten times or more. The J gene is TRBJ1-4, the V gene TRBV7-2, with a tentative D call TRBD1 (5 bases). V was clipped by 2 bases and J by 5 bases, with 9 bases between them. The CDR3 length is 14 residues. In germline, CDR1 is SGHTA, CDR2 FQGNSA. DNA of the CDR3: TGTGCCAGCAGCTTAACCGGGGCCAATGAAAAACTGTTTTTT. Translation: CASSLTGANEKLFF.

The table lists this clonotype with many counts. The chain recombines TRBV20-1 with TRBJ2-7, with TRBD1 as a possible D gene (5 bases). With 5 bases removed from V and 4 bases from J, the gap between germline ends came to 15 bases. This CDR3 has 13 residues. Germline CDR1 DFQATT, CDR2 SNEGSKA (reference sequence). The CDR3 DNA is TGCAGTGCTGGCCAGGGTGGTTCTTACGAGCAGTACTTC. Residues: CSAGQGGSYEQYF.

This clonotype was seen at least ten times. The V and J genes are TRBV6-5 and TRBJ2-7, with D maybe TRBD1 (5 bases). Germline V lookup: CDR1 MNHEY, CDR2 SVGAGI. Trimming removed 7 bases at V and 7 bases at J, with 17 bases between. The CDR3 has 13 amino acids. DNA for the CDR3: TGTGCCAGCACAGACAGTACTAAGAGGGAGCAGTACTTC. Residues: CASTDSTKREQYF.

There are many counts of this clonotype. The chain is built from TRBV15 and TRBJ1-4; TRBD1 is a possible D gene (6 bases). From germline, CDR1 is LNHNV and CDR2 YYDKDF (reference sequence). V was pared by 1 base and J by 4 bases, with 13 bases between. The CDR3 is 16 amino acids. DNA of the CDR3: TGTGCCACCAGCAGAGGCGTTGACAGGCGTAATGAAAAACTGTTTTTT. Protein product: CATSRGVDRRNEKLFF.

This clonotype was observed a few times. V usage is TRBV18 and J usage is TRBJ2-2, with 11 bases matching TRBD2. This CDR3 contains 16 residues. Germline CDR1 KGHSH, CDR2 LQKENI. The V segment lost 3 bases and the J segment 5 bases; nucleotides outside the gene matches: 5. The CDR3 coding sequence is TGTGCCAGCTCACCTCTAGCGGGAGGAGAGACCGGGGAGCTGTTTTTT. It translates to CASSPLAGGETGELFF.

This clonotype was detected many times. V is TRBV19 and J is TRBJ2-2; the D is unclear. Germline CDR1 LNHDA, CDR2 SQIVND (reference sequence). Trimming removed 6 bases from V and 1 base from J, with 3 bases in between. This CDR3 contains 12 residues. In DNA, the CDR3 is TGTGCCAGTAGACTGAACACCGGGGAGCTGTTTTTT. This translates into CASRLNTGELFF.

The table lists this clonotype with many counts. The chain combines TRBV11-2 with TRBJ2-5; D possibly matches TRBD1 or TRBD2 (5 bases each). The CDR3 covers 17 residues. Between the trimmed V and J ends, which lost 2 bases and 7 bases, there was a span of 23 bases. Germline CDR1 is SGHAT and CDR2 is FQNNGV. Written as DNA, the CDR3 is TGTGCCAGCAGCTTACATGTCCCTGGATGGGACCAAAGGACCCAGTACTTC. This sequence encodes CASSLHVPGWDQRTQYF.

This clonotype was seen ten or more times. The rearrangement links TRBV10-3 to TRBJ2-7; the D is unclear. Deletions cut 2 bases from V and 2 bases from J, with 7 bases between. The CDR3 sequence is 13 residues long. The germline V gene encodes CDR1 ENHRY and CDR2 SYGVKD. Here the CDR3 DNA reads TGTGCCATCAGTGAGGGCGGTACCTACGAGCAGTACTTC. The encoded protein is CAISEGGTYEQYF.

There are a few counts of this clonotype. J is TRBJ2-1 and V is TRBV19, with D perhaps TRBD2 (6 bases). V lost 4 bases and J 3 bases, leaving 16 bases between the germline ends. Germline V gene lookup returns CDR1 LNHDA and CDR2 SQIVND (reference sequence). This CDR3 has 16 amino acids. This CDR3 reads CASSTLLASFYNEQFF. DNA of the CDR3: TGTGCCAGTAGTACTCTTCTAGCGTCGTTCTACAATGAGCAGTTCTTC.

This clonotype was seen repeatedly, ten times or more. The chain joins TRBV7-6 to TRBJ2-7; 7 positions match TRBD1. Germline CDR1 and CDR2: SGHVS and FNYEAQ. V lost 1 base and J lost 4; bases outside the gene matches: 10. The CDR3 extends over 16 amino acids. CDR3 DNA: TGTGCCAGCAGCTTAGAGGGGAGACAGGGTCATTACGAGCAGTACTTC. Protein sequence: CASSLEGRQGHYEQYF.